The 3 T cell receptor beta chains below come from one sample, sequenced in a study of identical twins. TCRdb processed the 5' RACE reads anew with MiXCR; each CDR3 protein has one entry. The sample records just over 450,000 distinct CDR3 sequences, about 14% being singletons. The same sample was also used in a study of yellow fever vaccine responses in identical twins.

The sequenced sample consisted of CD4+ T cells sorted from blood. The receptors were sampled from a woman younger than 30 in good health.

A few counts support this clonotype. The V and J genes are TRBV2 and TRBJ2-5; 8 bases fit TRBD2. The CDR3 has 13 amino acids. Germline trimming cut 6 bases from V and 5 bases from J; bases unmatched to any gene: 5. Germline-derived CDR1 and CDR2 are SNHLY and FYNNEI. The CDR3 coding sequence is TGTGCCAGCAGCACGACTAGCGTTGAGACCCAGTACTTC. This codes for CASSTTSVETQYF. Full variable domain (remainder filled in from reference TRBV2 and TRBJ2-5): EPEVTQTPSHQVTQMGQEVILRCVPISNHLYFYWYRQILGQKVEFLVSFYNNEISEKSEIFDDQFSVERPDGSNFTLKIRSTKLEDSAMYFCASSTTSVETQYFGPGTRLLVL.

At least ten counts were recorded for this clonotype. The rearrangement joins TRBV18 to TRBJ2-5; TRBD2 matches at 7 bases. From germline, CDR1 is KGHSH and CDR2 LQKENI. Trimming took 2 bases from V and 0 from J; bases not matched to a gene: 15. The CDR3 spans 19 residues. As DNA, the CDR3 is TGTGCCAGCTCACCATGGGTTCTGGCTAGCGGTACTCACCAAGAGACCCAGTACTTC. This translates into CASSPWVLASGTHQETQYF.

The chain combines TRBV20-1 with TRBJ2-7; D is uncertain. Germline-derived CDR1 and CDR2 are DFQATT and SNEGSKA (reference sequence). The CDR3 loop spans 16 amino acids. The V and J ends lost 0 bases and 1 base respectively, with 16 bases between them. The CDR3 bases are TGCAGTGCTAGAGATTCGTTTCGCCAGCCGTCCTACGAGCAGTACTTC. This encodes CSARDSFRQPSYEQYF.